This entry describes one T cell receptor (beta chain). It has no known antigen specificity. The record has no base qualities; no much larger clone is one base away. This sample is part of a study of cytomegalovirus exposure and HLA in healthy donors (dated by TCRdb to 2015 to 2018). The study in broad terms: An earlier analysis of approximately 640 of the donors reported more than 250 Gb of sequence data and roughly 110 million unique TCR beta sequences from about 180 million T cells. An early release that covered fewer than 800 HLA-typed donors contained 300 to 350 gigabases of sequencing data and around 80 million unique TCR sequences. Among the 398 genotyped donors, approximately 76% belonged to the genetic ancestry cluster associated with self-reported Caucasian donors. The study aimed to test whether cataloging public T cell receptors could reveal signatures of past pathogen exposure. The study profiled the T cell repertoires of under 850 subjects by immunosequencing and related them to cytomegalovirus serostatus. A separate validation cohort of roughly 130 different subjects was used in addition to the approximately 640-subject first cohort. The study combined high-throughput TCR immunosequencing, statistical association of individual TCRs with disease status, and machine learning to predict cytomegalovirus infection status. In a later analysis, previously published TCR beta repertoires from some 640 donors were re-analyzed and high-resolution HLA genotyping was added so that TCR occurrence patterns could be studied. Rather than drawing on any new phenotypic data, the later analysis identified candidate immune exposures from TCR beta sequences and the way those sequences occurred across donors. An earlier analysis of around 580 of the donors used high-throughput TCR beta sequencing to judge whether each TCR beta V gene segment behaved as functional or pseudogenic. Alongside the repertoire data, information on donor age, sex, ethnicity and CMV serostatus was compiled. A later genetic analysis used genome-wide SNP genotypes for about 65% of the roughly 670 donors, treating that subset as a discovery cohort. All discovery cohort repertoires had been generated on a single sequencing platform. Class I and class II HLA loci were covered by the typing at four-digit resolution. The number of donors typed differed by locus, with about 629-630 for A, B, C, DRB1 and DQB1, roughly 520 for DQA1, over 600 for DPA1, and roughly 450 for DPB1. Because of strong linkage in the cohort, a handful of DR-DQ haplotypes were treated as single units for association and clustering. Among 398 genotyped donors of the cohort, an average of 235,054 unique TCR beta nucleotide sequences were sequenced per donor, about a sixth of them non-productive.

The germline V gene sets CDR1 to SGHNT and CDR2 to YENEEA. V has 1 base trimmed and J has 4 bases trimmed; junction bases matching no gene number 6. Its CDR3 holds 16 amino acids, cysteine through phenylalanine. The read is trimmed to its CDR3 DNA, 48 bases read in frame from base 1. In total, over 600 healthy bone marrow donors made up the cohort. All cohort members were sampled while nominally healthy, although unrecorded immune exposures were likely present. Of the approximately 620 cohort members, nearly 300 had a positive CMV serostatus and 350 to 450 had a negative one, while no CMV serostatus was recorded for the donor. A peripheral blood sample was collected from each donor, and TCR beta sequencing was performed on peripheral blood mononuclear cells. The Qiagen DNeasy Blood Extraction Kit was used to extract genomic DNA from the blood cell samples. Broad study findings and their caveats: V-gene and J-gene trimming of TCR beta chains was associated with a missense DCLRE1C variant in a later genetic analysis, and the association was replicated in an independent cohort. Strong co-occurrence of HLA alleles, especially DR and DQ, made assigning TCR associations to individual alleles difficult. For the cohort, immune exposure information was limited to CMV serostatus. Specific HLA alleles were associated with 18,000 or so TCR beta sequences at a false discovery rate of 0.05 in a later analysis. A later analysis found that most CMV-associated TCR beta chains appeared HLA-restricted, with HLA associations seemingly driven largely by CMV exposure. The study listed approximately 160 TCR beta chains as associated with cytomegalovirus. According to a later analysis, parvovirus B19, influenza, CMV and Epstein-Barr virus appeared linked to several top co-occurrence clusters. The classifier was reported to diagnose cytomegalovirus status with high specificity and sensitivity in both the original and validation cohorts. Broadly in line with IMGT annotations, most TCR beta V segments showed up in productive rearrangements about 87% or about 30% of the time in an earlier analysis of roughly 590 of the donors. Compared with equally common non-associated chains, HLA-associated TCR beta chains in a later analysis were more clonally expanded and had lower generation probabilities. The authors suggested that the approach could potentially be generalized to other disease states and immunological phenotypes. In this cohort, only TCR beta chains were sequenced, and detectable features were limited by the absence of alpha or paired-chain data. Some IMGT-functional V segments, including TRBV6-2 and TRBV6-3, could not be distinguished by the 87-base-pair reads and were therefore excluded. A cluster of highly shared sequence variants was judged likely to represent a technical artifact of the sequencing pipeline. In a later genetic analysis, fewer N-insertions in productive TCRs were reported among donors in an Asian-associated ancestry cluster than the approximately 670-donor mean. Across donors, most TCR sequences were observed very rarely, whereas some public TCRs were present in many individuals. Roughly uniform sequencing depth across donors was assumed in presence/absence analyses, although this assumption may not hold. Because counts were too low, seventeen rarely observed V segments, including chromosome 9 orphons, were left out of the earlier analysis of approximately 500 of the donors. In a later analysis, the rate of TCR association differed among HLA loci, with DRB1 alleles having the most associated TCRs and HLA-C alleles having the fewest. A further reported finding was that TCR beta sequences accurately predicted the HLA-A and HLA-B alleles for most subjects in the first cohort. Because HLA typing was missing for some donors at each locus, association tests included only the typed subset. A few of the identified cytomegalovirus-associated TCR beta chains were confirmed in vitro to be specific for cytomegalovirus antigens. Linkage disequilibrium might explain the correlated functional status among segregating V segments, but an unknown experimental factor could not be excluded.

The method behind the library was the immunoSEQ multiplex PCR assay. A mixture of 60 forward primers for TCR Vbeta segments and 13 reverse primers for TCR Jbeta segments was used in the multiplex PCR. The CDR3 region of rearranged TCR beta genes was amplified from genomic DNA by a multiplex PCR assay. The amplified TCR beta libraries were sequenced on the Illumina HiSeq System as 87-base-pair reads. The original methods were these. A later analysis tallied tens of millions of unique TCR beta chains across the approximately 670 repertoires, and approximately 9.9 million of those chains were shared by two or more donors. To remove PCR and sequencing errors, raw reads were error-corrected and collapsed into unique sequences using a nearest-neighbor algorithm that merged closely related sequences. Alignment of CDR3 sequences to IMGT reference sequences was used to assign V, D and J gene segments. For a sequence to be retained, a match of at least six nucleotides was required to both a V gene segment and a J gene segment. Rearrangements were called productive when the CDR3 lacked stop codons and stayed in frame with V and J; all others were non-productive. CDR3 was defined by IMGT convention, running from the second conserved V-encoded cysteine to the conserved J-encoded phenylalanine. The earlier analysis of a few hundred of the donors excluded any sequence lacking an unambiguous match to a single V gene segment. In an earlier analysis of roughly 600 of the donors, a V segment was called functional when productive rearrangements were above 56.7%, and segregating when the standard deviation between donors exceeded 5%. A statistical classification framework was built to diagnose cytomegalovirus status from the catalog of TCR beta chain sequences. In a later analysis, TCR nucleotide sequences were compared against IMGT/GENE-DB human TR gene sequences so that V and J genes could be assigned. The TCRdist pipeline was used in a later analysis to assign CDR3 sequences and most-parsimonious VDJ recombination scenarios. In a later analysis, each TCR beta chain was defined by its CDR3 amino acid sequence together with its V-gene family, and reads lacking a unique V-gene family were excluded. In a later analysis, fewer than 600 highly shared, low-generation-probability nucleotide sequences were removed to address suspected cross-contamination and a sequencing artifact. For each public chain, a later analysis derived a clonal expansion index from normalized ranks of inferred template counts within each repertoire. In a later analysis, generation probabilities were computed with a VDJ recombination model fitted to out-of-frame rearrangements, and the resulting probabilities were checked against IGoR. A later analysis scored TCR-TCR, TCR-HLA and TCR-CMV co-occurrence with hypergeometric tests, applying a repertoire-size bias correction to TCR pairs. In a later analysis, false discovery rates were estimated by permuting HLA or CMV assignments 20 times. In a later analysis, co-occurring TCRs were grouped using DBSCAN, and TCRdist sequence similarity was added for clustering within HLA-allele-positive subsets. Co-occurrence clustering excluded repertoires with fewer than 30,000 or more than 120,000 public chains, plus five with anomalous nucleotide sharing. As stored in TCRdb, this immuneACCESS dataset retains in-frame rearrangements with V and J assigned. A fraction of the clones does not appear; measured against another copy, unresolved V genes explain less than half of the discrepancy, and the remainder lacks a known reason. V, J and clone size derive from that table, while D and trimming were established from the DNA sequence. This sample gives about 130,000 clones in total; about four fifths of them show up just once. The ten largest make up approximately 4.3% of the sample.

In this chain, TRBV11-3 is recombined with TRBJ2-3; the junction holds 9 bases that match TRBD2. Source material: PBMCs. This TCR was sampled from a man aged 25 to 40 in good health. The CDR3 corresponds to CASSLGLAGWSDTQYF. The nucleotides read TGTGCCAGCAGCTTAGGCCTAGCGGGGTGGTCAGATACGCAGTATTTT.